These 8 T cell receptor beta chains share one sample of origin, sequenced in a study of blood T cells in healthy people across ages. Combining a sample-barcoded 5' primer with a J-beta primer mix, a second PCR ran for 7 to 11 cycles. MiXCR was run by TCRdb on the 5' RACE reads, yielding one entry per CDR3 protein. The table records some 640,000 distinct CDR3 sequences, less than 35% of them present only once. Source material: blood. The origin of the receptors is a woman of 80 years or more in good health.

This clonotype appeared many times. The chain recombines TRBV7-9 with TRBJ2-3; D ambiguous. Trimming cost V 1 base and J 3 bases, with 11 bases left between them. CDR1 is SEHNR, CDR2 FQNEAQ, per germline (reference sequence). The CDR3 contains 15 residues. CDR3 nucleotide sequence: TGTGCCAGCAGCTTAGGATCGAGCTATACAGATACGCAGTATTTT. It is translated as CASSLGSSYTDTQYF.

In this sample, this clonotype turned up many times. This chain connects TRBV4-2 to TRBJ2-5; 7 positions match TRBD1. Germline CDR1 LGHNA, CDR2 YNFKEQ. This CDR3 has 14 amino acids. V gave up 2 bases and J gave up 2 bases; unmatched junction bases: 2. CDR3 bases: TGTGCCAGCAGCCAAAAGGGACAGCAAGAGACCCAGTACTTC. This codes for CASSQKGQQETQYF.

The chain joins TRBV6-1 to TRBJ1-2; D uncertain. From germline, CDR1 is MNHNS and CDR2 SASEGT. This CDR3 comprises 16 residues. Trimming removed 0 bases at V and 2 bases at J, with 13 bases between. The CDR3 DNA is TGTGCCAGCAGTGAAGCGCTTCTCATCCGAAACTATGGCTACACCTTC. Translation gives CASSEALLIRNYGYTF.

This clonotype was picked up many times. CDR3 in amino acids: CASSWSRGETQYF. The DNA for the CDR3 is TGTGCCAGCAGTTGGTCACGCGGAGAGACCCAGTACTTC. The rearrangement links TRBV27 to TRBJ2-5; no reliable D call. The V gene's germline CDR1 is MNHEY and CDR2 SMNVEV (reference sequence). V lost 4 bases, J lost 4 bases, and 10 bases lay in between. This CDR3 region has 13 residues.

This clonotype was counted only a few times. The CDR3 spells CASSRPGQISGNTIYF. CDR3 sequence (DNA): TGTGCCAGCAGCAGGCCGGGACAGATCTCTGGAAACACCATATATTTT. V usage is TRBV7-2 and J usage is TRBJ1-3, with 7 bases matching TRBD1. CDR1 is SGHTA, CDR2 FQGNSA, per germline. V trimming: 5 bases; J trimming: 0 bases; junction bases outside the gene matches: 7. This CDR3 contains 16 residues.

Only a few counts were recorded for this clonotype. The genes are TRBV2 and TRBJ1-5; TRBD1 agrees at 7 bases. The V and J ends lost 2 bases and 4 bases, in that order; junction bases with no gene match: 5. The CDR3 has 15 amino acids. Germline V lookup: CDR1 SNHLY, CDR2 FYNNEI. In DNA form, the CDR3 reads TGTGCCAGCAGTGAATTTGGCAGGGGGAATCAGCCCCAGCATTTT. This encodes CASSEFGRGNQPQHF.

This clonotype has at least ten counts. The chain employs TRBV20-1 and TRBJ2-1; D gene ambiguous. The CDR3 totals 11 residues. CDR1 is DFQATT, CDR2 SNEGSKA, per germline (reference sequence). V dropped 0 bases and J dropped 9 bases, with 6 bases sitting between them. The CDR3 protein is CSAREYSEQFF. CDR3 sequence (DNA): TGCAGTGCTAGAGAGTATAGTGAGCAGTTCTTC.

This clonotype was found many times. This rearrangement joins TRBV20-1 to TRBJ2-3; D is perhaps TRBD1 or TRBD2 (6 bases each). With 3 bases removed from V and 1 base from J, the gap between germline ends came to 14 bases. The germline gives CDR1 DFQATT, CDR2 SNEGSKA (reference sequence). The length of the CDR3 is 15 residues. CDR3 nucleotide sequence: TGCAGTGCTAGGGGATTCGGGGGCGGCACAGATACGCAGTATTTT. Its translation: CSARGFGGGTDTQYF.